This section outlines one T cell receptor beta chain sequence together with its context. What it binds is unknown. Germline-derived CDR1 and CDR2 are MNHNY and SVGAGI (reference sequence). With 5 bases removed from V and 6 bases from J, the gap between germline ends came to 4 bases. The CDR3 length is 10 residues. The data are from a study of a mutant IDH1 vaccine in newly diagnosed glioma. The time point denotes: week 35, safety follow-up. Every single dose of the vaccine, 300 ug of mutant IDH1 20-mer peptide, came with topical imiquimod. TCRdb keeps only in-frame clones here, not all; method: immunoSEQ multiplex PCR. The repertoire holds around 60,000 clones, with roughly 76% as singletons.

Sequences were derived from PBMCs, sampled from a glioma patient whose treatment included an IDH1 peptide vaccine. This clonotype was obtained from a man aged 35 to 55 with glioma. The rearrangement joins TRBV6-6 to TRBJ1-2; no clear D. The DNA of the CDR3 is TGTGCCAGCAGTCGTGATGGCTACACCTTC. Translated, it gives CASSRDGYTF.